A selection of T cell receptor beta chains follows, all from one sample in a study of blood T cell repertoires in COVID-19. Data came from immunoSEQ multiplex PCR; TCRdb stores just in-frame clones and leaves some out. The sample holds about 120,000 clones, approximately 90% seen once. The sequenced sample consisted of peripheral blood. The source is a human donor with acute or convalescent COVID-19. The donor label of this sample is uncertain. The CDR3 runs from the conserved cysteine through the conserved F or W. A D gene is named only where the DNA matches it firmly. Where a row states a size, it is once, few, many or the class of an expanded clone; other rows omit it.

clone_size	j_call	d_call	v_call	cdr3_nt	cdr3_aa
-	TRBJ1-2	-	TRBV20-1	TGCAGTGCCCAGCGGGCCTATGGCTACACCTTC	CSAQRAYGYTF
-	TRBJ2-2	TRBD2	TRBV2	TGTGCCAGCGGCACTCTAGCGGGGGGTTTGAACACCGGGGAGCTGTTTTTT	CASGTLAGGLNTGELFF
-	TRBJ1-2	-	TRBV5-1	TGCGCCAGCAGCTCAGGGGCTAACTATGGCTACACCTTC	CASSSGANYGYTF
-	TRBJ2-1	-	TRBV5-1	TGCGCCAGCATGGCAGGGGGGTATTTGCTTGAGCAGTTCTTC	CASMAGGYLLEQFF
-	TRBJ2-3	-	TRBV9	TGTGCCAGCAGCAGACAGGGACGGGGGTCAGAAGATACGCAGTATTTT	CASSRQGRGSEDTQYF
-	TRBJ1-2	TRBD1	TRBV10-3	TGTGCCATCAGTGAACAGGGGAGGAGTTTTGGCTACACCTTC	CAISEQGRSFGYTF
-	TRBJ1-1	-	TRBV5-1	TGCGCCAGCAGCTTGGAGGGGCAGGGAGGGTTCGGAGCTTTCTTT	CASSLEGQGGFGAFF
-	TRBJ2-7	TRBD1	TRBV6-5	TGTGCCAGCGAGAGACAGGGGGGCTACGAGCAGTACTTC	CASERQGGYEQYF
-	TRBJ2-7	TRBD1	TRBV7-6	TGTGCCAGCAGCTTAGAGACAGGGGCCTACGAGCAGTACTTC	CASSLETGAYEQYF
-	TRBJ2-5	-	TRBV27	TGTGCCAGCAGTTTTCCAATGGGGGGACCCCAGTACTTC	CASSFPMGGPQYF
few	TRBJ1-1	-	TRBV28	TGTGCCAGCAGTGTGCCGGGACATCGAATTGAAGCTTTCTTT	CASSVPGHRIEAFF
few	TRBJ1-4	-	TRBV19	TGTGCCAGTAGTATAGCTGGAGGAACTAATGAAAAACTGTTTTTT	CASSIAGGTNEKLFF
-	TRBJ1-2	TRBD1	TRBV19	TGTGCCAGGGGACAGACGTATGGCTACACCTTC	CARGQTYGYTF
once	TRBJ2-1	TRBD2	TRBV7-2	TGTGCCAGCAGCTTAGCTATGTCTAGCGGGGTGAATGAGCAGTTCTTC	CASSLAMSSGVNEQFF
once	TRBJ2-1	-	TRBV14	TGTGCCAGCAGCCAGGGGCGGGGTCTGGGGAATGAGCAGTTCTTC	CASSQGRGLGNEQFF
few	TRBJ2-1	-	TRBV2	TGTGCCAGCAGCCCCGGAGAAGCAAATGAGCAGTTCTTC	CASSPGEANEQFF
-	TRBJ2-3	-	TRBV28	TGTGCCAGCAGTTTTGACAGGTTCACAGATACGCAGTATTTT	CASSFDRFTDTQYF
-	TRBJ1-6	-	TRBV7-2	TGTGCCAGCAGCCCCGGTGGACAGATAAATTCACCCCTCCACTTT	CASSPGGQINSPLHF
once	TRBJ1-1	TRBD1	TRBV28	TGTGCCAGCAGCCCTCAGGGGGGGAACACTGAAGCTTTCTTT	CASSPQGGNTEAFF
once	TRBJ1-2	-	TRBV7-9	TGTGCCGGGAGGGAGGGGCTTAACTATGGCTACACCTTC	CAGREGLNYGYTF
-	TRBJ1-1	-	TRBV18	TGTGCCAGCTCACCGCTGTTACAGGACGCTGAAGCTTTCTTT	CASSPLLQDAEAFF
-	TRBJ1-2	-	TRBV7-8	TGTGCCAGCAGCTTAGCACAAAATAACTATGGCTACACCTTC	CASSLAQNNYGYTF
-	TRBJ1-1	TRBD1	TRBV5-4	TGTGCCAGCAGCTTGGGACAGGGGGGAACTGAAGCTTTCTTT	CASSLGQGGTEAFF
-	TRBJ2-2	TRBD1	TRBV18	TGTGCCAGCTCACCAGACAACAACAGGGGCACCGGGGAGCTGTTTTTT	CASSPDNNRGTGELFF
-	TRBJ1-1	-	TRBV19	TGTGCCAGTAGTGTCGGAGACAGGAACACTGAAGCTTTCTTT	CASSVGDRNTEAFF
-	TRBJ2-1	TRBD1	TRBV5-5	TGTGCCAGCAGCTCATCGACAGGGTGGGCCAATGAGCAGTTCTTC	CASSSSTGWANEQFF